Presented here are 17 T cell receptor beta chains from one specimen sequenced in a study of CD8+ T cells in alopecia areata. The treatment was: oral pan-JAK inhibitor, 5-10 mg twice daily. Once RNA had been extracted, it was reverse transcribed into cDNA to act as the sequencing template. Method: immunoSEQ multiplex PCR; TCRdb's copy keeps in-frame clones and lacks some. Here the sample spans about 270,000 clones, about 62% being singletons. Sequencing was performed on CD4+ T cells sorted from blood, taken between weeks 51 and 52, from a patient treated with tofacitinib. These receptors originate from a human donor with alopecia areata.

This clone was observed a few times. The CDR3 is CASSLGVRDSNNEQFF. Written as DNA, the CDR3 is TGTGCCAGCAGCTTAGGGGTCCGGGACAGCAACAATGAGCAGTTCTTC. This chain joins TRBV7-9 and TRBJ2-1; 7 bases are a match to TRBD1. The CDR3 runs 16 residues. Germline assignment: CDR1 SEHNR and CDR2 FQNEAQ (reference sequence). The V gene end was trimmed by 1 base and the J gene end by 5 bases; junction bases not matched to a gene: 8.

The rearrangement links TRBV29-1 to TRBJ2-1, with D tentatively TRBD1 (5 bases). The germline V gene encodes CDR1 SQVTM and CDR2 ANQGSEA. CDR3 length: 11 residues. Trimming pared 6 bases from V and 12 bases from J, leaving 15 bases between. The CDR3, as DNA: TGCAGCGTAAACCCAGGGTTAGGGCAGTTCTTC. Its translation: CSVNPGLGQFF.

This clone is a singleton in its sample. The chain has TRBV30 and TRBJ2-1; possible D gene TRBD2, 5 bases. Trimming removed 0 bases from V and 2 bases from J, with 11 bases in between. This CDR3 is 15 amino acids long. Germline lookup yields CDR1 GTSNPN and CDR2 SVGIG (reference sequence). Here the CDR3 DNA reads TGTGCCTGGAGTGTAGGTCTAGCTGCCTACAATGAGCAGTTCTTC. The encoded protein is CAWSVGLAAYNEQFF. The full variable domain, rest sourced from reference TRBV30 and TRBJ2-1, is SQTIHQWPATLVQPVGSPLSLECTVEGTSNPNLYWYRQAAGRGLQLLFYSVGIGQISSEVPQNLSASRPQDRQFILSSKKLLLSDSGFYLCAWSVGLAAYNEQFFGPGTRLTVL.

V is TRBV30 and J is TRBJ1-5; TRBD1 aligns across 7 bases. The CDR3 is 16 amino acids. Germline loops: CDR1 GTSNPN, CDR2 SVGIG (reference sequence). The junction had 7 bases not matched to a gene; V was cut back by 2 bases and J by 0 bases. The CDR3: CAWSPGGGYSNQPQHF. In nucleotides, the CDR3 is TGTGCCTGGAGTCCCGGAGGGGGCTATAGCAATCAGCCCCAGCATTTT.

The V call is TRBV29-1, the J call TRBJ2-3; D is unclear. CDR1 and CDR2 (germline): SQVTM, ANQGSEA. Trimming stripped 4 bases from V and 2 bases from J, with 10 bases between. This CDR3 has 13 amino acids. CDR3 nucleotides: TGCAGCGTTGCTAGGGAATTCACAGATACGCAGTATTTT. Translation: CSVAREFTDTQYF.

This clone was found a few times. J is TRBJ2-3 and V is TRBV7-9; 8 bases align to TRBD2. V shed 5 bases and J 4 bases; nucleotides not matched to a gene: 8. The germline V gene has CDR1 SEHNR and CDR2 FQNEAQ (reference sequence). There are 15 residues in the CDR3. CDR3 coding DNA: TGTGCCAGCAGCCTGAAGCGTAGCGGGGCAGATACGCAGTATTTT. The encoded protein is CASSLKRSGADTQYF.

Worth noting for this clone: This sample includes further DNA sequences coding for the same CDR3. This chain connects TRBV10-3 to TRBJ2-1; 11 bases match TRBD2. CDR1 and CDR2 from the germline V gene are ENHRY and SYGVKD. The CDR3 contains 13 residues. J gave up 4 bases and V 10 bases, and 3 bases lay outside the gene matches. CDR3 region: CATLAGGYNEQFF. The CDR3 DNA reads TGTGCCACCCTAGCGGGGGGTTACAATGAGCAGTTCTTC.

This clone has a handful of counts. The V call is TRBV27, the J call TRBJ2-7; a weak D match, TRBD1 (6 bases). CDR3 length: 11 residues. Germline V lookup: CDR1 MNHEY, CDR2 SMNVEV (reference sequence). The germline V and J ends were trimmed by 8 bases and 9 bases, with 14 bases remaining between them. The CDR3 bases are TGTGCCAGCGGAAACAGGGTTGGGCAGTACTTC. Its translation: CASGNRVGQYF.

V is TRBV18 and J is TRBJ2-1; D is undetermined. The CDR3 covers 16 residues. The V end was cut by 3 bases, the J end by 7 bases, with 19 bases between. Germline V gene lookup returns CDR1 KGHSH and CDR2 LQKENI. The CDR3 DNA follows: TGTGCCAGCTCACCCTTGATCGCTAGTCGAATGAATGAGCAGTTCTTC. Its translation: CASSPLIASRMNEQFF.

This clone was seen a handful of times. The chain has TRBV7-9 and TRBJ2-2; 8 bases agree with TRBD1. V was clipped by 5 bases and J by 6 bases; unmatched bases: 8. The CDR3 loop spans 15 amino acids. The germline CDR1 and CDR2 sequences are SEHNR and FQNEAQ (reference sequence). The CDR3 DNA is TGTGCCAGCAGCCCTCAGGACAGGGACCCCGGGGAGCTGTTTTTT. It codes for CASSPQDRDPGELFF.

The rearrangement links TRBV30 to TRBJ2-5, with D uncertain. The germline gives CDR1 GTSNPN, CDR2 SVGIG (reference sequence). Trimming cost V 3 bases and J 2 bases, with 13 bases left between them. The CDR3 contains 14 residues. The chain's CDR3 is CAWRLSGPQETQYF. The CDR3 bases are TGTGCCTGGAGACTCTCTGGTCCGCAAGAGACCCAGTACTTC. Full variable domain (rest looked up from reference TRBV30 and TRBJ2-5): SQTIHQWPATLVQPVGSPLSLECTVEGTSNPNLYWYRQAAGRGLQLLFYSVGIGQISSEVPQNLSASRPQDRQFILSSKKLLLSDSGFYLCAWRLSGPQETQYFGPGTRLLVL.

As for this clone: The same CDR3 is also encoded by other DNA sequences in this sample. The rearrangement joins TRBV30 to TRBJ1-5; TRBD1 might be the D (5 bases). CDR1 and CDR2 from the germline V gene are GTSNPN and SVGIG (reference sequence). The V and J ends lost 5 bases and 2 bases respectively, with 10 bases between them. The CDR3 length is 13 residues. The CDR3: CAWGTTGNQPQHF. As DNA, the CDR3 is TGTGCCTGGGGGACGACGGGCAATCAGCCCCAGCATTTT.

The V and J genes are TRBV9 and TRBJ2-1; no reliable D call. Germline V gene sequence: CDR1 SGDLS, CDR2 YYNGEE. The CDR3 is 13 residues long. V dropped 0 bases and J dropped 6 bases, with 7 bases sitting between them. DNA of the CDR3: TGTGCCAGCAGCGTAGTATCCAGCAATGAGCAGTTCTTC. This codes for CASSVVSSNEQFF.

On this clone itself: Since no conserved phenylalanine or tryptophan closes the CDR3, a read error is the likely cause. The DNA is left out, because the CDR3 cannot be placed on it with certainty; the CDR3 is given as TCRdb lists it. The chain is built from TRBV27 and TRBJ1-2. CDR1 MNHEY and CDR2 SMNVEV come from the germline V gene (reference sequence). Including both end residues, the CDR3 is 8 amino acids long. The CDR3 is CASSSRPL.

In this sample, this clone turned up once. The genes are TRBV7-2 and TRBJ2-3; D uncertain. Germline CDR1 and CDR2: SGHTA and FQGNSA. The CDR3 consists of 14 residues. The V end was cut by 1 base, the J end by 4 bases, with 9 bases between. The CDR3 DNA follows: TGTGCCAGCAGCTTAGTTCTCCGACCAGATACGCAGTATTTT. Translated: CASSLVLRPDTQYF.

The genes are TRBV7-9 and TRBJ2-3; D perhaps matches TRBD2 (6 bases). Trimming pared 5 bases from V and 3 bases from J, leaving 18 bases between. The CDR3 is 16 amino acids. The germline CDR1 and CDR2 sequences are SEHNR and FQNEAQ (reference sequence). The CDR3 DNA reads TGTGCCAGCAGCCCTAGGAGGGGCCAGGGAACAGATACGCAGTATTTT. It encodes CASSPRRGQGTDTQYF. Full variable domain (remainder filled in from reference TRBV7-9 and TRBJ2-3): DTGVSQNPRHKITKRGQNVTFRCDPISEHNRLYWYRQTLGQGPEFLTYFQNEAQLEKSRLLSDRFSAERPKGSFSTLEIQRTEQGDSAMYLCASSPRRGQGTDTQYFGPGTRLTVL.

Here the CDR3 reads CSVSSGNYEQYF. The DNA of the CDR3 is TGCAGCGTTTCCTCCGGGAACTACGAGCAGTACTTC. The chain couples TRBV29-1 to TRBJ2-7; the D gene is possibly TRBD2 (5 bases). Germline CDR1 reads SQVTM; CDR2 reads ANQGSEA. V lost 5 bases and J 3 bases, leaving 11 bases between the germline ends. The CDR3 runs 12 residues.